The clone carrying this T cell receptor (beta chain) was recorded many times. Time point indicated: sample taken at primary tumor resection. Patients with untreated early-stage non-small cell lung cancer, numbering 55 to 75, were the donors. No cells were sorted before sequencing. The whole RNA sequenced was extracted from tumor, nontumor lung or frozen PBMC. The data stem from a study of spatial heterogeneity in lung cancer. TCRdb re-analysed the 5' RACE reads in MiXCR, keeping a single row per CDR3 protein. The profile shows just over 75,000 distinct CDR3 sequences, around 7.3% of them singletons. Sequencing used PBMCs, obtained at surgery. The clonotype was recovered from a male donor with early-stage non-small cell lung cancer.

The CDR3 loop is CSARDRWQPVSSYNSPLHF. The CDR3 DNA follows: TGCAGTGCTAGAGATCGGTGGCAACCCGTGAGCTCCTATAATTCACCCCTCCACTTT. V gene TRBV20-1 combines with J gene TRBJ1-6, with D uncertain. The V end lost 0 bases, the J end lost 0 bases, and 18 bases lay between the germline ends. Germline V CDR1 and CDR2: DFQATT, SNEGSKA (reference sequence). The CDR3 is 19 residues long.